These T cell receptor beta chains were read from a single sample in a study of response to subunit inactivated influenza vaccine. TCRdb re-derived calls from the RT-PCR reads in MiXCR, one entry per CDR3 protein. Here the sample spans about 780,000 distinct CDR3 sequences, roughly 20% being singletons. Material: PBMCs from blood, obtained roughly 5 days after vaccination. The receptors originated from a man aged 50-60 years who received an inactivated influenza vaccine. CDR3s include the opening cysteine and the closing phenylalanine or tryptophan. Each record gives: clone size, D gene, V gene, J gene, CDR3 DNA, CDR3 protein. The D gene is left open where the match is weak. A row's size may be missing; if present it is once, few, many or a size class.

few,-,TRBV6-1,TRBJ1-6,TGTGCCAGCAGTGAAGTATACTCCTATAATTCACCCCTCCACTTT,CASSEVYSYNSPLHF
few,TRBD2,TRBV6-2/TRBV6-3,TRBJ2-7,TGTGCCAGCACCTCACCAGTGACTAGCGGGGGGAGCTCCTACGAGCAGTACTTC,CASTSPVTSGGSSYEQYF
-,TRBD2,TRBV20-1,TRBJ2-5,TGCAGTGCTAGATATCCGGGGACTAGCGGGATAGAAGAGACCCAGTACTTC,CSARYPGTSGIEETQYF
-,-,TRBV5-1,TRBJ2-3,TGCGCAAGCAGCTTGGCCTTAACGGGGGGCCCCGATACGCAGTATTTT,CASSLALTGGPDTQYF
-,TRBD2,TRBV4-2,TRBJ2-5,TGTGCCAGCAGCCAAGCGACGGGACTAGCGGGGTTCGGGACCCAGTACTTC,CASSQATGLAGFGTQYF
many,-,TRBV12-3/TRBV12-4,TRBJ2-3,TGTGCCAGCAGTTTTGGCGGTGGTGGAACTAGCACAGATACGCAGTATTTT,CASSFGGGGTSTDTQYF
-,TRBD2,TRBV20-1,TRBJ2-7,TGCAGTGCTAACCGGGGGGGGGCCACTACCTACGAGCAGTACTTC,CSANRGGATTYEQYF
-,TRBD2,TRBV10-3,TRBJ2-2,TGTGCCATCAGTGAACATTGGGGGCCAGCGGGAGACACCGGGGAGCTGTTTTTT,CAISEHWGPAGDTGELFF
-,TRBD1,TRBV27,TRBJ2-1,TGTGCCAGCAGTCCCGGGACAGCTCCCAACAATGAGCAGTTCTTC,CASSPGTAPNNEQFF
many,-,TRBV2,TRBJ2-7,TGTGCCAGCAGTGATACCGGCTACGAGCAGTACTTC,CASSDTGYEQYF
-,-,TRBV29-1,TRBJ1-1,TGCAGCGTTGAGGGTTTTCAGCTCCCTGAAGCTTTCTTT,CSVEGFQLPEAFF
many,-,TRBV12-3/TRBV12-4,TRBJ2-7,TGTGCCAGCAGCTTTAGCGGCGAGCAGTACTTC,CASSFSGEQYF
once,-,TRBV11-3,TRBJ2-3,TGTGCCAGCAGCCCACGAGGGGCCACGGGTATAGATACGCAGTATTTT,CASSPRGATGIDTQYF
-,TRBD1,TRBV7-8,TRBJ1-5,TGTGCCAGCAGCCCGGACAGGGTAGCTGGCAATCAGCCCCAGCATTTT,CASSPDRVAGNQPQHF
few,-,TRBV10-3,TRBJ1-2,TGTGCCATCAGTGAGTCTGGGACTGGCTACACCTTC,CAISESGTGYTF
many,TRBD1,TRBV7-2,TRBJ2-5,TGTGCCAGCAGCTTAGACAGGGGTCTGGGAGAGACCCAGTACTTC,CASSLDRGLGETQYF
-,-,TRBV9,TRBJ2-7,TGTGCCAGCAGCGTCCGTAGCGATGCCTACGAGCAGTACTTC,CASSVRSDAYEQYF
many,TRBD2,TRBV6-2/TRBV6-3,TRBJ2-1,TGTGCCAGCAGTCCAGGGGGACTAGCGGCCCCCCAGGTGGGCTCCTACAATGAGCAGTTCTTC,CASSPGGLAAPQVGSYNEQFF
-,-,TRBV6-5,TRBJ2-1,TGTGCCAGCAGCATTAACTCAAAGCAGTTCTTC,CASSINSKQFF
-,-,TRBV7-9,TRBJ1-2,TGTGCCACGAGGGAGGGCGGCTATGGCTACACCTTC,CATREGGYGYTF